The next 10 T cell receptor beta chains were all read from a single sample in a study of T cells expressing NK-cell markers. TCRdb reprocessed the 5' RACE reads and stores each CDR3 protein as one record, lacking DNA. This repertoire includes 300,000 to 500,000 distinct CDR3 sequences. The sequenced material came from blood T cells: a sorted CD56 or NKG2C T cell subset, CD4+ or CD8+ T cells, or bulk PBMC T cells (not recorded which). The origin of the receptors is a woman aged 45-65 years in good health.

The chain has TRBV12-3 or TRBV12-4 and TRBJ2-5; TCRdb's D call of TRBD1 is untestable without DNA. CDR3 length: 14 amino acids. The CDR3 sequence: CASSFVRGPETQYF.

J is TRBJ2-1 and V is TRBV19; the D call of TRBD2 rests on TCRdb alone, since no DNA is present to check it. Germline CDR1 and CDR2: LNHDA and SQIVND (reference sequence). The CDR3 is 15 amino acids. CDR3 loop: CASSTGLAPNNEQFF. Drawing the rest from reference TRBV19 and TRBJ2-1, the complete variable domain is DGGITQSPKYLFRKEGQNVTLSCEQNLNHDAMYWYRQDPGQGLRLIYYSQIVNDFQKGDIAEGYSVSREKKESFPLTVTSAQKNPTAFYLCASSTGLAPNNEQFFGPGTRLTVL.

The CDR3 loop is CSARDYHPGGTLVSYNEQFF. The chain carries TRBV20-1 and TRBJ2-1; TCRdb's assignment of TRBD1 cannot be checked, as there is no DNA. The germline V gene encodes CDR1 DFQATT and CDR2 SNEGSKA (reference sequence). The CDR3 extends over 20 amino acids.

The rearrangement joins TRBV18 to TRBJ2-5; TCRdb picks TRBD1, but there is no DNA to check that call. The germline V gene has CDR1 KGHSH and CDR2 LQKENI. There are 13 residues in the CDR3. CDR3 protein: CASSLGQGKSQYF.

CDR3 loop: CASGERGMLAGVDEQFF. The J gene is TRBJ2-1, the V gene TRBV27; TCRdb's D gene call, TRBD2, goes unchecked for lack of DNA. The germline gives CDR1 MNHEY, CDR2 SMNVEV (reference sequence). The CDR3 is 17 amino acids.

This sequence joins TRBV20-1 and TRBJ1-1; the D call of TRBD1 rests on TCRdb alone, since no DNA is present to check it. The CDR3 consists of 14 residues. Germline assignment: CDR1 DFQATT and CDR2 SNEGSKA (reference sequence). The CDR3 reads CSANPSTGNTEAFF.

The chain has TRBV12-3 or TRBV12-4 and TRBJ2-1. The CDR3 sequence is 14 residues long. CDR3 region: CASIPDALPNEQFF.

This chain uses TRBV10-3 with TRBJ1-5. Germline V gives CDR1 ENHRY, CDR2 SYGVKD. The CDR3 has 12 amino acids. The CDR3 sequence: CAISTSNQPQHF.

The chain's CDR3 is CASGLAPRTVSNQPQHF. The V and J genes are TRBV2 and TRBJ1-5; the TCRdb D gene call, TRBD1, has no DNA to confirm it. The CDR3 has 17 residues. Germline V gene sequence: CDR1 SNHLY, CDR2 FYNNEI.

The CDR3 here is CASSFPRNIQYF. The V gene is TRBV27, the J gene TRBJ2-4. The CDR3 has 12 amino acids. CDR1 MNHEY and CDR2 SMNVEV come from the germline V gene (reference sequence).